One sample yielded the 21 T cell receptor beta chains listed below, sequenced in a study of post-analysis software for immune sequencing data. Regarding the study as a whole: A few TRBV segments, TRBV5-6, TRBV5-1 and TRBV20-1 among them, were found more frequent in patients than controls.

For these TCRs, the target antigens are not known. Every TCR beta cDNA library bore unique molecular identifiers. TCRdb called the PCR reads again in MiXCR, with one record for every CDR3 protein. The sample includes a few hundred thousand distinct CDR3 sequences, roughly 34% of them seen just once. The sequenced sample was blood. The receptors derive from a girl aged 2 to 17 with multiple sclerosis.

In DNA form, the CDR3 reads TGCGCCAGCAAGGATCTTGGGAATTCACCCCTCCACTTT. Its protein product is CASKDLGNSPLHF. The gene calls are TRBV5-1 and TRBJ1-6; no firm D call. Germline V lookup: CDR1 SGHRS, CDR2 YFSETQ. Trimming took 6 bases from V and 7 from J, leaving 11 bases between them. This CDR3 comprises 13 residues.

The CDR3 bases are TGTGCCAGCAGCGTTAATGGACAGGGTCCCGATGAGCAGTACTTC. This codes for CASSVNGQGPDEQYF. This chain links TRBV13 with TRBJ2-7, with 8 positions matching TRBD1. Germline V gene data show CDR1 as PRHDT and CDR2 as FYEKMQ (reference sequence). This CDR3 is 15 amino acids long. V was clipped by 5 bases and J by 7 bases; unmatched bases: 13.

CDR3 residues: CASSQVGVASDTQYF. CDR3 in DNA: TGTGCCAGCAGCCAAGTGGGGGTAGCCTCAGATACGCAGTATTTT. V and J are TRBV14 and TRBJ2-3; D is perhaps TRBD1 or TRBD2 (5 bases each). V was trimmed by 1 base and J by 4 bases, leaving 12 bases between them. The CDR3 runs to 15 residues. Germline V gives CDR1 SGHDN, CDR2 FVKESK.

This sequence joins TRBV5-1 and TRBJ2-1; D gene unclear. Germline V gene data show CDR1 as SGHRS and CDR2 as YFSETQ. This CDR3 has 17 amino acids. Trimming cost V 0 bases and J 4 bases, with 17 bases left between them. The CDR3 sequence: CASSLESGTLLYNEQFF. The CDR3, as DNA: TGCGCCAGCAGCTTGGAGTCCGGCACCTTACTTTACAATGAGCAGTTCTTC.

The table lists this clonotype with a few counts. V is TRBV5-1 and J is TRBJ2-5; D is ambiguous. Per germline, CDR1 SGHRS and CDR2 YFSETQ. V lost 3 bases and J lost 1, with 7 bases in between. The CDR3 has 13 amino acids. The CDR3 DNA reads as TGCGCCAGCAGCTCCCTGACCCAAGAGACCCAGTACTTC. Translated: CASSSLTQETQYF.

This clonotype has more than one count but fewer than ten. The chain has TRBV20-1 and TRBJ2-1, with 9 positions matching TRBD2. V trimming: 0 bases; J trimming: 5 bases; junction bases outside the gene matches: 5. In germline, CDR1 is DFQATT, CDR2 SNEGSKA (reference sequence). This CDR3 is 15 amino acids long. CDR3 loop: CSARDFIAGDNEQFF. The CDR3 DNA is TGCAGTGCTAGAGATTTTATAGCGGGAGACAATGAGCAGTTCTTC.

This clonotype was recorded many times. V and J are TRBV6-4 and TRBJ2-1; 8 nucleotides agree with TRBD2. Unmatched junction bases numbered 9, after V lost 8 bases and J lost 0 bases. From germline, CDR1 is MRHNA and CDR2 SNTAGT. CDR3 size: 16 residues. In nucleotides, the CDR3 is TGTGCCAGCGCCCGACTAGCGCTAAGCTCCTACAATGAGCAGTTCTTC. It translates to CASARLALSSYNEQFF.

This clonotype was seen more than once but under ten times. DNA of the CDR3: TGTGCCAGCAGTTTGACAGACCACCAGTACTTC. Translating gives CASSLTDHQYF. The chain couples TRBV12-3 or TRBV12-4 to TRBJ2-4; maybe TRBD1 (5 bases). This CDR3 has 11 amino acids. Trimming took 3 bases from V and 13 from J, leaving 10 bases between them.

This clonotype came up once. V usage is TRBV4-2 and J usage is TRBJ2-1; 8 nucleotides match TRBD1. CDR1 is LGHNA and CDR2 is YNFKEQ in the germline V gene. The length of the CDR3 is 17 residues. After removal of 1 base from V and 3 bases from J, the junction contained 8 bases not matched to a gene. CDR3 DNA sequence: TGTGCCAGCAGCCAAGTTGGGCAGGGGGCGGACTACAATGAGCAGTTCTTC. Protein product: CASSQVGQGADYNEQFF.

The V call is TRBV4-1, the J call TRBJ1-2; D is ambiguous. CDR1 MGHRA and CDR2 YSYEKL come from the germline V gene. V dropped 6 bases and J dropped 0 bases, with 14 bases sitting between them. This CDR3 region has 15 residues. The CDR3 sequence: CASRQPRGANYGYTF. The CDR3 DNA sequence: TGCGCCAGCAGGCAGCCACGAGGAGCTAACTATGGCTACACCTTC.

This clonotype was seen a handful of times. This sequence joins TRBV4-1 and TRBJ2-5; D might be TRBD2 (6 bases). Trimming removed 5 bases at V and 2 bases at J, with 15 bases between. The CDR3 is 15 residues long. Germline loops: CDR1 MGHRA, CDR2 YSYEKL. DNA of the CDR3: TGCGCCAGCAGCTCCGGGACTTCTACACAAGAGACCCAGTACTTC. Its protein product is CASSSGTSTQETQYF.

This clonotype showed up just a few times. The rearrangement uses TRBV20-1 and TRBJ2-1; 7 bases line up with TRBD1. The CDR3 is 14 amino acids. V lost 5 bases and J lost 8; bases outside the gene matches: 12. Germline lookup yields CDR1 DFQATT and CDR2 SNEGSKA (reference sequence). The CDR3 DNA reads as TGCAGTGCTCCCGACAGGGCGACATTCGATGAGCAGTTCTTC. Amino acid sequence: CSAPDRATFDEQFF.

This clonotype was detected only a few times. This chain uses TRBV4-1 with TRBJ1-2; D is uncertain. The length of the CDR3 is 14 residues. Germline-derived CDR1 and CDR2 are MGHRA and YSYEKL. V dropped 0 bases and J dropped 8 bases, with 13 bases sitting between them. The CDR3 loop reads CASSQDLGPWGYTF. CDR3 in DNA: TGCGCCAGCAGCCAAGATCTCGGGCCTTGGGGCTACACCTTC.

V usage is TRBV15 and J usage is TRBJ2-1; D may be TRBD1 (6 bases). V was shortened by 3 bases and J by 10 bases, with 13 bases between the two germline ends. The CDR3 is 13 residues long. The germline V gene encodes CDR1 LNHNV and CDR2 YYDKDF (reference sequence). CDR3 coding DNA: TGTGCCACCAGCAGCCAACAGGGATCGGAGCAGTTCTTC. Its protein is CATSSQQGSEQFF.

With respect to this clonotype: One end of the junction fails to match germline, which may point to a read error. The chain uses TRBV12-3 or TRBV12-4 and TRBJ1-5; D might be TRBD1 (6 bases). CDR3 size: 13 residues. CDR3 bases: TGTGCCGGCAGTATAGACAGGAATCAGCCCCAGCATTTT. Protein: CAGSIDRNQPQHF.

This clonotype showed up just a few times. CDR3 residues: CASSEVKGIKDGYTF. The CDR3 DNA sequence: TGTGCCAGCAGTGAAGTTAAGGGAATCAAGGATGGCTACACCTTC. The chain has TRBV2 and TRBJ1-2, with D unresolved. Germline V gives CDR1 SNHLY, CDR2 FYNNEI. The ends were cut back, 1 base at V and 6 bases at J, with 15 bases in the middle. The CDR3 has 15 amino acids.

The chain combines TRBV24-1 with TRBJ1-2; D not certain. The CDR3 totals 16 residues. Germline V gene data show CDR1 as KGHDR and CDR2 as SFDVKD. Trimming left V 3 bases short and J 3 bases short, with 16 bases between. CDR3 sequence reads: CATSDARDNTYYGYTF. In DNA form, the CDR3 reads TGTGCCACCAGTGATGCGAGGGATAACACCTACTATGGCTACACCTTC.

The chain carries TRBV20-1 and TRBJ2-1; weak D call: TRBD2 (6 bases). Germline values: CDR1 DFQATT, CDR2 SNEGSKA (reference sequence). The CDR3 contains 12 residues. The V end was cut by 6 bases, the J end by 10 bases, with 16 bases between. CDR3 amino acids: CSAHTSNYEQFF. CDR3 DNA sequence: TGCAGTGCGCATACTAGCAATTACGAGCAGTTCTTC.

This clonotype was counted a single time. The chain couples TRBV3-1 to TRBJ2-5, with TRBD1 identical over 8 bases. Germline V gene lookup returns CDR1 LGHDT and CDR2 YNNKEL (reference sequence). CDR3 length equals 14 residues. The J segment lost 4 bases and the V segment lost 1 base, leaving 2 bases of the junction unmatched. The CDR3 is CASSQGTGTETQYF. The CDR3 DNA reads TGTGCCAGCAGCCAAGGGACAGGGACAGAGACCCAGTACTTC.

The chain employs TRBV7-3 and TRBJ2-1; TRBD2 aligns across 15 bases. The CDR3 is 17 residues long. The ends lost 2 bases at V and 6 bases at J; junction bases unmatched: 5. Germline V gives CDR1 SGHTA, CDR2 FQGTGA. The CDR3 nucleotides read TGTGCCAGCAGCTTAGGGACTAGCGGGGGGCCGGGCAATGAGCAGTTCTTC. Protein sequence: CASSLGTSGGPGNEQFF.

This chain connects TRBV13 to TRBJ2-1, with D tentatively TRBD1 (6 bases). Germline loops: CDR1 PRHDT, CDR2 FYEKMQ (reference sequence). The length of the CDR3 is 15 residues. V lost 3 bases and J lost 4, with 13 bases in between. In DNA form, the CDR3 reads TGTGCCAGCAGCTTCGACAGGAGATTTTACAATGAGCAGTTCTTC. This translates into CASSFDRRFYNEQFF.